These T cell receptor beta chains were read from a single sample in a study of naive and memory T cell subsets. TCRdb reprocessed the UMI-ligation and nested PCR reads via MiXCR and lists one record per CDR3 protein. The sample has around 18,000 distinct CDR3 sequences; roughly 8.7% are singletons. The sequenced sample was central memory CD8+ T cells from blood. These receptors were taken from a human donor in good health. Each CDR3 is given with its conserved first and last residue. D genes are given only for firm matches. A clone size is listed for some rows: how often the clone was seen (once, few, many), or a class if it is expanded.

J gene | V gene | clone size | D gene | CDR3 DNA | CDR3 protein
TRBJ2-1 | TRBV2 | . | . | TGTGCCAGCAGTGAATCTAGTGGGGCAGGATACAATGAGCAGTTCTTC | CASSESSGAGYNEQFF
TRBJ1-4 | TRBV28 | few | . | TGTGCCAGCACAGAAACTAATGAAAAACTGTTTTTT | CASTETNEKLFF
TRBJ2-3 | TRBV6-4 | many | . | TGTGCCAGCAGCCCCGACCCGGAGGCGGATACGCAGTATTTT | CASSPDPEADTQYF
TRBJ2-7 | TRBV12-3/TRBV12-4 | . | . | TGTGCCAGCAGTTCCTCAGGCGGGCCTCAATACGAGCAGTACTTC | CASSSSGGPQYEQYF
TRBJ2-1 | TRBV10-3 | . | TRBD2 | TGTGCCATCGGACTAGCGTCAAATGAGCAGTTCTTC | CAIGLASNEQFF
TRBJ2-7 | TRBV4-3 | many | TRBD2 | TGCGCCAGCAGCCAACCCTTCACGCGGGAGGGCTCCTACGAGCAGTACTTC | CASSQPFTREGSYEQYF
TRBJ2-7 | TRBV20-1 | many | . | TGCAGTGCTCAAGAACCGGGCGGGTTAACCTACGAGCAGTACTTC | CSAQEPGGLTYEQYF
TRBJ1-5 | TRBV27 | few | . | TGTGCCAGCAGTCCACTCATGGGCAATCAGCCCCAGCATTTT | CASSPLMGNQPQHF
TRBJ2-1 | TRBV24-1 | many | . | TGTGCCACACAGGGCGGCCTTACCTACAATGAGCAGTTCTTC | CATQGGLTYNEQFF
TRBJ2-1 | TRBV18 | medium-sized | . | TGTGCCAGCTCCCTTCCCGGGATAAACAATGAGCAGTTCTTC | CASSLPGINNEQFF
TRBJ2-1 | TRBV20-1 | many | TRBD2 | TGCAGTGCTAGAGAACGGGGGGGGCCCTATGAGCAGTTCTTC | CSARERGGPYEQFF
TRBJ2-1 | TRBV6-6 | . | TRBD2 | TGTGCCAGCAGCCGTAGCGGGAGTTCCTACAATGAGCAGTTCTTC | CASSRSGSSYNEQFF
TRBJ2-7 | TRBV25-1 | medium-sized | TRBD1 | TGTGCCAGCAGTGAATTGGGGGCAGGGGGCTTATACGAGCAGTACTTC | CASSELGAGGLYEQYF
TRBJ1-5 | TRBV29-1 | many | . | TGCAGCGTTCGCTTCGAGGGATCTCAGCCCCAGCATTTT | CSVRFEGSQPQHF
TRBJ2-2 | TRBV30 | few | . | TGTGCCTGGAGTGTACTGGGATTGAACACCGGGGAGCTGTTTTTT | CAWSVLGLNTGELFF
TRBJ2-3 | TRBV15 | many | . | TGTGCCACCAGCAGAACTAGGGACCCCACAGATACGCAGTATTTT | CATSRTRDPTDTQYF
TRBJ2-6 | TRBV4-3 | . | . | TGCGCCAGCAGCCAAGAAGAGAGCTCTGGGGCCAACGTCCTGACTTTC | CASSQEESSGANVLTF
TRBJ2-7 | TRBV4-3 | medium-sized | . | TGCGCCAGCAGCCAAGGGATGAGGGGCGAGCAGTACTTC | CASSQGMRGEQYF
TRBJ2-4 | TRBV4-2 | few | . | TGTGCCAGCAGCCAAGATCTATTAGCGGACTTCAAAAACATTCAGTACTTC | CASSQDLLADFKNIQYF
TRBJ2-1 | TRBV19 | few | . | TGTGCCAGTAGTGGGGATAGCTTCGTCAATGAGCAGTTCTTC | CASSGDSFVNEQFF